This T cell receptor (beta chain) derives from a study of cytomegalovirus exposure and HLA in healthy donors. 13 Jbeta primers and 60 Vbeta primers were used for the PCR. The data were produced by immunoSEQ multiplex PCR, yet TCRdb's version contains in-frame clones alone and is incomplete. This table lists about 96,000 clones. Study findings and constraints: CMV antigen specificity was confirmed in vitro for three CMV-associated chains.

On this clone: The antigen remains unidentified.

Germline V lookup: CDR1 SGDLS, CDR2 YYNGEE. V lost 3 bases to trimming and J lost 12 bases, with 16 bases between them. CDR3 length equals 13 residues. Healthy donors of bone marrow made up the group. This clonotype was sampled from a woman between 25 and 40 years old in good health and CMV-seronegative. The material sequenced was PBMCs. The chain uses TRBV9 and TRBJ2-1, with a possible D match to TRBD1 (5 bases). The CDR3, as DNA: TGTGCCAGCAGCGGGGTGACAGCACCCGGGCAGTTCTTC. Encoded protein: CASSGVTAPGQFF. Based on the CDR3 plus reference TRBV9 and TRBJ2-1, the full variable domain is DSGVTQTPKHLITATGQRVTLRCSPRSGDLSVYWYQQSLDQGLQFLIQYYNGEERAKGNILERFSAQQFPDLHSELNLSSLELGDSALYFCASSGVTAPGQFFGPGTRLTVL.